The 3 T cell receptor beta chains listed next were all sequenced from one sample in a study of T-cell reconstitution after alpha-beta-depleted transplantation in children. A TCRbeta library incorporating unique molecular identifiers was prepared. TCRdb reprocessed the PCR reads with MiXCR, giving one entry per CDR3 protein. The top ten clones hold about 28% of a sample with approximately 980,000 distinct CDR3 sequences, around 30% of them seen once. Here the sequenced sample was PBMCs, mostly from graft donor cells, taken 360 days after TCRalphabeta/CD19-depleted stem cell transplant. The receptors shown here come from a boy younger than two who had a stem cell transplant for SCID, so the T cells may come from the graft donor.

This clonotype showed up just a few times. CDR3 sequence: CASSLEGPNNEQFF. CDR3 nucleotide sequence: TGCGCCAGCAGCTTGGAAGGGCCCAACAATGAGCAGTTCTTC. The gene calls are TRBV5-1 and TRBJ2-1, with unresolved D. CDR1 and CDR2 (germline): SGHRS, YFSETQ. The CDR3 contains 14 residues. The V and J ends lost 0 bases and 5 bases respectively, with 9 bases between them.

The rearrangement links TRBV11-2 to TRBJ2-1; perhaps TRBD1 as D (8 bases). CDR3 length: 16 residues. Trimming took off 4 bases at V and 2 bases at J, with 15 bases between the two ends. Germline-derived CDR1 and CDR2 are SGHAT and FQNNGV. The CDR3 DNA follows: TGTGCCAGCAGCTCCCTAACAGGGGGGGCCTACAATGAGCAGTTCTTC. Protein sequence: CASSSLTGGAYNEQFF.

V usage is TRBV7-9 and J usage is TRBJ2-7; D gene unclear. In germline, CDR1 is SEHNR, CDR2 FQNEAQ (reference sequence). The CDR3 has 14 residues. Trimming shortened V by 1 base and J by 7 bases, and 14 bases separated the two germline ends. CDR3 region: CASSLGPTALEQYF. The DNA of the CDR3 is TGTGCCAGCAGCTTAGGACCCACTGCCCTTGAGCAGTACTTC.